Presented here are 27 T cell receptor beta chains from one specimen sequenced in a study of vaccination effects on CD4 cells after COVID-19. Method: immunoSEQ multiplex PCR; TCRdb's copy keeps in-frame clones and lacks some. The sample lists approximately 54,000 clones, over 80% occurring once. Using viral peptide pools, the ViraFEST assay grew out antigen-specific CD4+ T cells prior to sequencing. CD4+ T cells were isolated after about nine days of culture. Antigens of these TCRs are unknown. The sequenced sample was CD4+ T cells from PBMCs cultured with HCoV-229E spike peptides, obtained before COVID-19 vaccination. The origin of the receptors is a human donor who received a COVID-19 vaccine.

This chain links TRBV5-6 with TRBJ1-5; D is uncertain. The CDR3 contains 15 residues. Germline values: CDR1 SGHDT, CDR2 YYEEEE. V lost 1 base to trimming and J lost 2 bases, with 10 bases between them. DNA for the CDR3: TGTGCCAGCAGCTTGCGCAGGAGCGGCAATCAGCCCCAGCATTTT. Its translation: CASSLRRSGNQPQHF.

This clone came up once. V and J are TRBV5-4 and TRBJ2-4, with D uncertain. This CDR3 spans 13 amino acids. The V and J ends lost 3 bases and 5 bases respectively, with 9 bases between them. The germline V gene has CDR1 SGHNT and CDR2 YYREEE (reference sequence). CDR3 amino acids: CASSSKSQNIQYF. In DNA, the CDR3 is TGTGCCAGCAGCTCCAAGTCGCAAAACATTCAGTACTTC.

This CDR3 reads CASSFSKSEGETQYF. In nucleotides, the CDR3 is TGCGCCAGCAGCTTTTCTAAATCGGAGGGCGAGACCCAGTACTTC. The V gene is TRBV5-1, the J gene TRBJ2-5; possible D gene TRBD2, 6 bases. Germline V lookup: CDR1 SGHRS, CDR2 YFSETQ. CDR3 length: 15 amino acids. Trimming took 2 bases from V and 5 from J, leaving 16 bases between them. Combining the CDR3 with reference TRBV5-1 and TRBJ2-5 gives the whole variable domain KAGVTQTPRYLIKTRGQQVTLSCSPISGHRSVSWYQQTPGQGLQFLFEYFSETQRNKGNFPGRFSGRQFSNSRSEMNVSTLELGDSALYLCASSFSKSEGETQYFGPGTRLLVL.

This clone was observed a handful of times. V and J are TRBV6-2 or TRBV6-3 and TRBJ2-2, with D perhaps given as TRBD1 or TRBD2 (5 bases each). The ends were cut back, 2 bases at V and 0 bases at J, with 7 bases in the middle. The CDR3 totals 15 residues. Germline V gene lookup returns CDR1 MNHEY and CDR2 SVGEGT. CDR3 sequence reads: CASSYGGTNTGELFF. The CDR3 bases are TGTGCCAGCAGTTACGGGGGAACGAACACCGGGGAGCTGTTTTTT.

The V call is TRBV28, the J call TRBJ2-5; 8 bases match TRBD1. Germline V gives CDR1 MDHEN, CDR2 SYDVKM. The CDR3 extends over 15 amino acids. Losses at the gene ends were 7 bases for V and 0 bases for J; bases not matched to a gene: 7. The CDR3, as DNA: TGTGCCAGCAATAGGCAGGGGGCGTACCAAGAGACCCAGTACTTC. Translation: CASNRQGAYQETQYF.

The chain uses TRBV6-5 and TRBJ2-3; 10 nucleotides line up with TRBD2. The CDR3 loop spans 14 amino acids. The V gene's germline CDR1 is MNHEY and CDR2 SVGAGI. The V gene end was trimmed by 7 bases and the J gene end by 5 bases; junction bases not matched to a gene: 6. The CDR3 DNA follows: TGTGCCAGCAAGGAGAGCGGGGGGGTAGATACGCAGTATTTT. Amino acid sequence: CASKESGGVDTQYF.

This chain connects TRBV24-1 to TRBJ2-5; TRBD2 aligns across 10 bases. Germline values: CDR1 KGHDR, CDR2 SFDVKD. The junction had 4 bases not matched to a gene; V was cut back by 6 bases and J by 7 bases. The CDR3 totals 13 residues. The CDR3 sequence: CATSSGGGRTQYF. CDR3 DNA: TGTGCCACCAGTAGCGGGGGGGGGCGGACCCAGTACTTC.

The J gene is TRBJ1-1, the V gene TRBV15, with a tentative D call TRBD1 (5 bases). Per germline, CDR1 LNHNV and CDR2 YYDKDF (reference sequence). The V end lost 3 bases, the J end lost 0 bases, and 23 bases lay between the germline ends. The CDR3 spans 19 residues. CDR3 sequence: CATSSQGAGARIMNTEAFF. The CDR3 DNA reads as TGTGCCACCAGCAGTCAAGGGGCTGGGGCGCGGATTATGAACACTGAAGCTTTCTTT.

This chain uses TRBV19 with TRBJ2-1, with D hard to call. This CDR3 has 12 amino acids. Trimming cost V 6 bases and J 10 bases, with 13 bases left between them. Germline CDR1 and CDR2: LNHDA and SQIVND (reference sequence). For the CDR3, the DNA is TGTGCCAGTAGAAACTATATCGCGGAGCAGTTCTTC. Translation gives CASRNYIAEQFF.

CDR3 residues: CATSRQPPGTGYTGELFF. CDR3 nucleotide sequence: TGTGCCACCAGCAGACAACCCCCCGGGACAGGGTATACCGGGGAGCTGTTTTTT. The chain links TRBV15 to TRBJ2-2; the match to TRBD1 covers 9 bases. The CDR3 length is 18 residues. J was trimmed by 5 bases and V by 2 bases; bases with no gene match: 12. Germline V gives CDR1 LNHNV, CDR2 YYDKDF (reference sequence).

The chain uses TRBV9 and TRBJ2-3; D is unclear. Per the germline V gene, CDR1 is SGDLS and CDR2 is YYNGEE. This CDR3 spans 15 amino acids. V was trimmed by 4 bases and J by 4 bases, leaving 16 bases between them. As DNA, the CDR3 is TGTGCCAGCAGCACCCCCCTTACGGGTGCAGATACGCAGTATTTT. Amino acids: CASSTPLTGADTQYF.

This clone showed up just once. In nucleotides, the CDR3 is TGCGCCAGCAGCTTGGGAGGGCCCCAAGAGACCCAGTACTTC. Amino acid sequence: CASSLGGPQETQYF. The chain links TRBV5-1 to TRBJ2-5; D possibly corresponds to TRBD2 (5 bases). Trimming stripped 0 bases from V and 1 base from J, with 7 bases between. Germline CDR1 SGHRS, CDR2 YFSETQ. The CDR3 consists of 14 residues.

V gene TRBV20-1 combines with J gene TRBJ1-2; D not certain. Trimming took 6 bases from V and 4 from J, leaving 9 bases between them. Germline V gene lookup returns CDR1 DFQATT and CDR2 SNEGSKA (reference sequence). This CDR3 is 11 amino acids long. The DNA for the CDR3 is TGCAGTGCCCGCACAGTCTATGGCTACACCTTC. Amino acids: CSARTVYGYTF.

This chain uses TRBV28 with TRBJ1-5; D call uncertain. This CDR3 spans 16 amino acids. Germline CDR1 and CDR2: MDHEN and SYDVKM. The V end was cut by 6 bases, the J end by 5 bases, with 20 bases between. The CDR3: CASRIPFGAEYQPQHF. Here the CDR3 DNA reads TGTGCCAGCAGAATTCCCTTCGGCGCAGAGTATCAGCCCCAGCATTTT.

The rearrangement uses TRBV21-1 and TRBJ1-5; the table's TRBD1 call for D was not verified on the DNA. TRBV21-1 constitutes a pseudogene. The CDR3 is 20 amino acids. The CDR3: CASSKGPGTDRITPSQPQHF. The CDR3 DNA reads TGTGCCAGCAGCAAAGGGCCCGGGACGGACAGGATAACCCCTAGTCAGCCCCAGCATTTT.

This sequence joins TRBV21-1 and TRBJ2-5; TRBD2 is the table's D call, not checked against the DNA. TRBV21-1 is annotated as a pseudogene. The CDR3 sequence is 14 residues long. The CDR3 region is CASRWKASQETQYF. The CDR3 DNA is TGTGCCAGCAGATGGAAAGCGAGTCAAGAGACCCAGTACTTC.

In its sample, this clone was seen a few times. This chain links TRBV19 with TRBJ1-3, with D tentatively TRBD1 (6 bases). Looked up from germline, CDR1 is LNHDA and CDR2 is SQIVND (reference sequence). V shed 5 bases and J shed 2 bases, with 13 bases lying between them. The CDR3 extends over 15 amino acids. This chain's CDR3 is CASSSSTGPGNTIYF. CDR3 in DNA: TGTGCCAGTAGTTCCTCGACAGGTCCTGGAAACACCATATATTTT.

The chain employs TRBV28 and TRBJ2-7, with D uncertain. The germline V gene has CDR1 MDHEN and CDR2 SYDVKM. Trimming took off 2 bases at V and 4 bases at J, with 9 bases between the two ends. The CDR3 runs to 13 residues. CDR3 sequence reads: CASSLGSGYEQYV. DNA of the CDR3: TGTGCCAGCAGTTTAGGTTCTGGGTACGAGCAGTACGTC.

The V gene is TRBV7-2, the J gene TRBJ1-3; TRBD1 agrees at 7 bases. V gave up 4 bases and J gave up 0 bases; unmatched junction bases: 0. The CDR3 spans 14 residues. Per germline, CDR1 SGHTA and CDR2 FQGNSA. In DNA form, the CDR3 reads TGTGCCAGCAGCTCAGGGGGCTCTGGAAACACCATATATTTT. It encodes CASSSGGSGNTIYF.

The V and J genes are TRBV5-6 and TRBJ1-1, with a possible D match to TRBD1 (5 bases). V lost 2 bases and J 4 bases, leaving 9 bases between the germline ends. CDR1 SGHDT and CDR2 YYEEEE come from the germline V gene. CDR3 length: 13 residues. The CDR3 bases are TGTGCCAGCAGCTTCCAGGGTGGCACTGAAGCTTTCTTT. It encodes CASSFQGGTEAFF.

V gene TRBV28 combines with J gene TRBJ1-3; maybe TRBD1 (6 bases). CDR3 length equals 17 residues. V was trimmed by 5 bases and J by 3 bases, leaving 20 bases between them. Germline V lookup: CDR1 MDHEN, CDR2 SYDVKM. The CDR3, as DNA: TGTGCCAGCAGTCCCCTCTCATACAGGGAAATTGGAAACACCATATATTTT. Its protein product is CASSPLSYREIGNTIYF.

CDR3 sequence reads: CATSDLLAGGRETQYF. In DNA, the CDR3 is TGTGCCACCAGTGATTTACTAGCGGGGGGTCGTGAGACCCAGTACTTC. The chain combines TRBV24-1 with TRBJ2-5; 12 positions agree with TRBD2. The V gene end was trimmed by 1 base and the J gene end by 5 bases; junction bases not matched to a gene: 4. Germline loops: CDR1 KGHDR, CDR2 SFDVKD. The CDR3 has 16 amino acids.

This clone was seen a single time. This chain uses TRBV19 with TRBJ1-5; D is uncertain. The V gene lost 3 bases and the J gene lost 3 bases, with 12 bases spanning the gap. CDR3 length: 15 amino acids. The germline CDR1 and CDR2 sequences are LNHDA and SQIVND (reference sequence). CDR3 region: CASSIEGFNNQPQHF. CDR3 DNA: TGTGCCAGTAGTATTGAAGGCTTTAACAATCAGCCCCAGCATTTT.

The chain employs TRBV6-5 and TRBJ2-7, with TRBD1 matching 8 bases. The germline gives CDR1 MNHEY, CDR2 SVGAGI. V trimming: 6 bases; J trimming: 6 bases; junction bases outside the gene matches: 4. The CDR3 is 12 amino acids. This CDR3 reads CASSQTGGEQYV. CDR3 nucleotide sequence: TGTGCCAGCAGCCAAACAGGGGGCGAGCAGTACGTC.

The chain recombines TRBV30 with TRBJ1-6; maybe TRBD1 (5 bases). This CDR3 contains 15 residues. The V end was cut by 7 bases, the J end by 1 base, with 14 bases between. Germline V gene data show CDR1 as GTSNPN and CDR2 as SVGIG (reference sequence). The CDR3 DNA reads TGTGCCTTCACGCCAGGGATATCCTATAATTCACCCCTCCACTTT. This gives the protein CAFTPGISYNSPLHF. The full variable domain, in which reference TRBV30 and TRBJ1-6 provide the parts outside the CDR3, is SQTIHQWPATLVQPVGSPLSLECTVEGTSNPNLYWYRQAAGRGLQLLFYSVGIGQISSEVPQNLSASRPQDRQFILSSKKLLLSDSGFYLCAFTPGISYNSPLHFGNGTRLTVT.

V gene TRBV28 combines with J gene TRBJ1-5; no firm D call. Germline CDR1 MDHEN, CDR2 SYDVKM. The CDR3 consists of 14 residues. Trimming cost V 2 bases and J 0 bases, with 5 bases left between them. The CDR3 region is CASSLTLSNQPQHF. The CDR3 bases are TGTGCCAGCAGTTTAACCCTTAGCAATCAGCCCCAGCATTTT. The full variable domain, its missing parts supplied by reference TRBV28 and TRBJ1-5, is DVKVTQSSRYLVKRTGEKVFLECVQDMDHENMFWYRQDPGLGLRLIYFSYDVKMKEKGDIPEGYSVSREKKERFSLILESASTNQTSMYLCASSLTLSNQPQHFGDGTRLSIL.

The genes are TRBV15 and TRBJ2-5; no reliable D call. The CDR3 has 14 residues. Looked up from germline, CDR1 is LNHNV and CDR2 is YYDKDF (reference sequence). V was shortened by 3 bases and J by 3 bases, with 11 bases between the two germline ends. DNA of the CDR3: TGTGCCACCAGCAGTCGTCGGACGGAAGAGACCCAGTACTTC. It is translated as CATSSRRTEETQYF. Filled out from reference TRBV15 and TRBJ2-5, the complete variable domain reads DAMVIQNPRYQVTQFGKPVTLSCSQTLNHNVMYWYQQKSSQAPKLLFHYYDKDFNNEADTPDNFQSRRPNTSFCFLDIRSPGLGDTAMYLCATSSRRTEETQYFGPGTRLLVL.